This T cell receptor beta chain emerged from a study of OX40 agonist ivuxolimab in advanced cancers. The overall study: Enrollees could have had prior anti-PD-1, anti-PD-L1 or anti-CTLA-4 therapy, which around 40% had received.

The CDR3 runs to 12 residues. Using immunoSEQ multiplex PCR, the repertoire was profiled, and TCRdb retains in-frame clones only, with some absent. The top ten clones hold roughly 0.3% of a sample with 80,000 or so clones, 80% to 90% of them seen once. This clone was recorded a few times. The V gene is TRBV21-1, the J gene TRBJ1-4; whether TRBD1, the table's D call, matches the DNA was not checked. TRBV21-1 is a pseudogene locus. The receptor's source is an adult with an advanced solid tumor such as melanoma, head and neck, liver or kidney cancer. The specimen was CD4+ or CD8+ T cells sorted from blood, collected in a trial of the OX40 agonist ivuxolimab. The CDR3 DNA sequence: TGTGCCACCGACAGGACCACGAGAAAACTGTTTTTT. Its translation: CATDRTTRKLFF.